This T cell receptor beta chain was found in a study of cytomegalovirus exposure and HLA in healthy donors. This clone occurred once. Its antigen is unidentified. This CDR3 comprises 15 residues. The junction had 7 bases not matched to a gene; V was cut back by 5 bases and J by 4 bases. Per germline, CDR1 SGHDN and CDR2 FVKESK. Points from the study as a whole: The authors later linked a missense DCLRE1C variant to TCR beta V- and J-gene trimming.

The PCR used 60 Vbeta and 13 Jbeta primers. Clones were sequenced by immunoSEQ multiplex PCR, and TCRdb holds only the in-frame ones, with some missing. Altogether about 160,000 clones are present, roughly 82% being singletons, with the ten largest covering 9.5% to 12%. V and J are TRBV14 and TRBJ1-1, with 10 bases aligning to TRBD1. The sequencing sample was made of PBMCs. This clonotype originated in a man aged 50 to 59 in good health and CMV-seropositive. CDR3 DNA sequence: TGTGCCAGCAGCGAATTAGGGACAGGGGTCACTGAAGCTTTCTTT. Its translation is CASSELGTGVTEAFF.